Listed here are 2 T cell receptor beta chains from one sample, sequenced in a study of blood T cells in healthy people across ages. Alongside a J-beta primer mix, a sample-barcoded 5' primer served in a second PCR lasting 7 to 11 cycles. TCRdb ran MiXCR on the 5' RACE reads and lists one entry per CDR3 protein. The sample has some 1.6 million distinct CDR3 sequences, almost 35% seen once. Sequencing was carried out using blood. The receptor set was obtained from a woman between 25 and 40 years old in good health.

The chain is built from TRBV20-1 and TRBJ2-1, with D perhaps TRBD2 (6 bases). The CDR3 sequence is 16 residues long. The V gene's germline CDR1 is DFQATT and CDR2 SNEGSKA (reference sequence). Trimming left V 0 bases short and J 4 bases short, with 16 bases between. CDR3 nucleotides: TGCAGTGCTAGAGATGTGACGGGAGAGGATTACAATGAGCAGTTCTTC. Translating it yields CSARDVTGEDYNEQFF.

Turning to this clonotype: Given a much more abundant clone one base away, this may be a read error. CDR3 amino acids: CSVLGGHTDTQYF. In DNA, the CDR3 is TGCAGCGTCTTGGGAGGACACACAGATACGCAGTATTTT. The chain has TRBV29-1 and TRBJ2-3, with D possibly TRBD2 on 6 matching bases. Deletions cut 6 bases from V and 2 bases from J, with 12 bases between. The CDR3 runs 13 residues. The V gene's germline CDR1 is SQVTM and CDR2 ANQGSEA.